This entry lists 14 T cell receptor beta chains sequenced from one sample in a study of T cell responses to AZD1222 COVID-19 vaccine. Profiling relied on immunoSEQ multiplex PCR, and the TCRdb table lists in-frame clones only, not all of them. The sample holds 150,000 to 200,000 clones, about 88% seen once. The sequencing here drew on peripheral blood, taken on day 0 of AZD1222 vaccination. The receptors here all came from an adult in good health.

The chain joins TRBV5-1 to TRBJ2-2; 9 bases match TRBD2. CDR3 size: 17 residues. The germline V gene has CDR1 SGHRS and CDR2 YFSETQ. Trimming at V came to 4 bases and at J to 7 bases, leaving 14 bases not matched to a gene. The CDR3, as DNA: TGCGCCAGCAGCCCCATCGGTGGGCTAGCGGGAATCGGGGAGCTGTTTTTT. Protein: CASSPIGGLAGIGELFF. Complete variable domain (other parts from reference TRBV5-1 and TRBJ2-2): KAGVTQTPRYLIKTRGQQVTLSCSPISGHRSVSWYQQTPGQGLQFLFEYFSETQRNKGNFPGRFSGRQFSNSRSEMNVSTLELGDSALYLCASSPIGGLAGIGELFFGEGSRLTVL.

The rearrangement joins TRBV28 to TRBJ1-1; possibly TRBD1 for D (5 bases). CDR3 length equals 14 residues. CDR1 MDHEN and CDR2 SYDVKM come from the germline V gene. V was pared by 1 base and J by 1 base, with 7 bases between. The CDR3 nucleotides are TGTGCCAGCAGTTTATCCGACAGGAACACTGAAGCTTTCTTT. Residues: CASSLSDRNTEAFF. The complete variable domain, with remaining parts taken from reference TRBV28 and TRBJ1-1, reads DVKVTQSSRYLVKRTGEKVFLECVQDMDHENMFWYRQDPGLGLRLIYFSYDVKMKEKGDIPEGYSVSREKKERFSLILESASTNQTSMYLCASSLSDRNTEAFFGQGTRLTVV.

The V and J genes are TRBV16 and TRBJ1-4; D perhaps matches TRBD1 (6 bases). Trimming removed 1 base at V and 0 bases at J, with 9 bases between. Per germline, CDR1 KGHSY and CDR2 FQNENV. The CDR3 totals 16 residues. CDR3 amino acids: CASSQFDRSTNEKLFF. The CDR3 coding sequence is TGTGCCAGCAGCCAATTCGACAGGTCAACTAATGAAAAACTGTTTTTT.

The rearrangement joins TRBV5-6 to TRBJ1-4, with 10 bases identical to TRBD1. The V gene's germline CDR1 is SGHDT and CDR2 YYEEEE. There are 15 residues in the CDR3. V was clipped by 4 bases and J by 3 bases; unmatched bases: 3. CDR3 in DNA: TGTGCCAGCAGCCGACAGGGGGCCGCTAATGAAAAACTGTTTTTT. Translation: CASSRQGAANEKLFF. Together with reference TRBV5-6 and TRBJ1-4, the CDR3 gives the full variable domain: DAGVTQSPTHLIKTRGQQVTLRCSPKSGHDTVSWYQQALGQGPQFIFQYYEEEERQRGNFPDRFSGHQFPNYSSELNVNALLLGDSALYLCASSRQGAANEKLFFGSGTQLSVL.

The sample holds one count of this clone. The chain has TRBV4-2 and TRBJ1-3; the D is unclear. The CDR3 has 13 residues. V gave up 4 bases and J gave up 5 bases, with 9 bases separating them. Germline V CDR1 and CDR2: LGHNA, YNFKEQ. CDR3: CASSPFDRNTIYF. CDR3 DNA sequence: TGTGCCAGCAGCCCTTTCGATCGAAACACCATATATTTT.

The J gene is TRBJ2-3, the V gene TRBV28; the match to TRBD2 covers 12 bases. Looked up from germline, CDR1 is MDHEN and CDR2 is SYDVKM. Unmatched junction bases numbered 1, after V lost 6 bases and J lost 6 bases. The CDR3 is 13 amino acids. CDR3 DNA sequence: TGTGCCAGCAGGGGGACTAGCGGGGATACGCAGTATTTT. Amino acids: CASRGTSGDTQYF.

The chain combines TRBV7-2 with TRBJ1-5; 9 bases are a match to TRBD1. The J segment lost 4 bases and the V segment lost 0 bases, leaving 4 bases of the junction unmatched. CDR1 SGHTA and CDR2 FQGNSA come from the germline V gene. This CDR3 has 16 residues. The CDR3 loop is CASSLALDRGNQPQHF. CDR3 coding DNA: TGTGCCAGCAGCTTAGCCCTCGACAGGGGGAATCAGCCCCAGCATTTT.

This clone was detected once. J is TRBJ1-4 and V is TRBV29-1, with D possibly TRBD1 on 6 matching bases. Germline CDR1 is SQVTM and CDR2 is ANQGSEA. The V end lost 2 bases, the J end lost 6 bases, and 13 bases lay between the germline ends. The CDR3 contains 14 residues. In DNA, the CDR3 is TGCAGCGTTGAATTCGGGGGGCCGCATGAAAAACTGTTTTTT. Translation: CSVEFGGPHEKLFF.

The chain couples TRBV19 to TRBJ1-1; the D is unclear. V lost 2 bases and J 4 bases, leaving 14 bases between the germline ends. CDR3 length: 15 residues. CDR1 LNHDA and CDR2 SQIVND come from the germline V gene (reference sequence). CDR3 sequence: CASSISGVGVTEAFF. CDR3 in DNA: TGTGCCAGTAGTATATCCGGGGTTGGGGTCACTGAAGCTTTCTTT.

The V call is TRBV7-3, the J call TRBJ2-3, with D perhaps matching TRBD1 (6 bases). The germline V gene has CDR1 SGHTA and CDR2 FQGTGA. The CDR3 covers 14 residues. The ends were cut back, 5 bases at V and 1 base at J, with 10 bases in the middle. The CDR3 spells CASSQGLGTDTQYF. CDR3 bases: TGTGCCAGCAGCCAGGGGTTGGGCACAGATACGCAGTATTTT.

This clone was seen more than once but under ten times. This chain joins TRBV30 and TRBJ1-2; D perhaps matches TRBD1 (6 bases). CDR3 length: 13 amino acids. Germline CDR1 GTSNPN, CDR2 SVGIG (reference sequence). The ends were cut back, 3 bases at V and 0 bases at J, with 8 bases in the middle. CDR3 region: CAWRDRANYGYTF. The CDR3 DNA sequence: TGTGCCTGGAGGGACAGAGCTAACTATGGCTACACCTTC.

The genes are TRBV18 and TRBJ2-7, with D possibly matching TRBD2 (6 bases). Trimming removed 6 bases at V and 3 bases at J, with 21 bases between. Germline V gives CDR1 KGHSH, CDR2 LQKENI. This CDR3 has 16 amino acids. In nucleotides, the CDR3 is TGTGCCAGCTCGGTGGGGGTGAGGACTATCGGCTACGAGCAGTACTTC. Amino acid sequence: CASSVGVRTIGYEQYF. Filled out from reference TRBV18 and TRBJ2-7, the complete variable domain reads NAGVMQNPRHLVRRRGQEARLRCSPMKGHSHVYWYRQLPEEGLKFMVYLQKENIIDESGMPKERFSAEFPKEGPSILRIQQVVRGDSAAYFCASSVGVRTIGYEQYFGPGTRLTVT.

The chain is built from TRBV6-6 and TRBJ1-1; D perhaps matches TRBD1 (5 bases). Trimming pared 8 bases from V and 8 bases from J, leaving 21 bases between. The CDR3 runs to 14 residues. Germline V gene lookup returns CDR1 MNHNY and CDR2 SVGAGI (reference sequence). The CDR3 spells CASQNTRSGLEAFF. DNA for the CDR3: TGTGCCAGCCAAAATACTCGCTCGGGGCTAGAAGCTTTCTTT.

The gene calls are TRBV9 and TRBJ2-3, with 13 bases identical to TRBD2. The CDR3 runs to 16 residues. Germline CDR1 and CDR2: SGDLS and YYNGEE. V gave up 4 bases and J gave up 3 bases; unmatched junction bases: 5. CDR3 amino acids: CASSIRLAGGTDTQYF. The CDR3 DNA reads TGTGCCAGCAGCATCAGACTAGCGGGGGGTACAGATACGCAGTATTTT. The variable domain in full, completed from reference TRBV9 and TRBJ2-3, reads DSGVTQTPKHLITATGQRVTLRCSPRSGDLSVYWYQQSLDQGLQFLIQYYNGEERAKGNILERFSAQQFPDLHSELNLSSLELGDSALYFCASSIRLAGGTDTQYFGPGTRLTVL.